Each of the 6 T cell receptor beta chains below was sequenced from the same sample in a study of blood T cell repertoires in COVID-19. The assay was immunoSEQ multiplex PCR, and TCRdb's table has in-frame clones only and misses some. The table has 260,000 or so clones, 70% to 90% seen once. The sequenced sample was peripheral blood. The receptors shown here come from a human donor in a cohort sampled during active COVID-19.

Remarks on this clone: The sample contains more than one DNA sequence encoding this CDR3. V usage is TRBV28 and J usage is TRBJ2-7; a weak D match, TRBD2 (6 bases). CDR3 length: 13 residues. Germline lookup yields CDR1 MDHEN and CDR2 SYDVKM. V lost 4 bases and J lost 2, with 9 bases in between. CDR3 region: CASSSGEPYEQYF. The CDR3 DNA follows: TGTGCCAGCAGTTCGGGGGAGCCCTACGAGCAGTACTTC. Supplemented by reference TRBV28 and TRBJ2-7, the full variable domain reads DVKVTQSSRYLVKRTGEKVFLECVQDMDHENMFWYRQDPGLGLRLIYFSYDVKMKEKGDIPEGYSVSREKKERFSLILESASTNQTSMYLCASSSGEPYEQYFGPGTRLTVT.

V and J are TRBV18 and TRBJ1-2, with D perhaps TRBD1 (5 bases). Germline V gene lookup returns CDR1 KGHSH and CDR2 LQKENI. V lost 3 bases, J lost 3 bases, and 11 bases lay in between. The CDR3 has 14 amino acids. CDR3 sequence: CASSPDPGDYGYTF. The CDR3 DNA sequence: TGTGCCAGCTCACCTGATCCGGGGGACTATGGCTACACCTTC. The full variable domain, in which reference TRBV18 and TRBJ1-2 provide the parts outside the CDR3, is NAGVMQNPRHLVRRRGQEARLRCSPMKGHSHVYWYRQLPEEGLKFMVYLQKENIIDESGMPKERFSAEFPKEGPSILRIQQVVRGDSAAYFCASSPDPGDYGYTFGSGTRLTVV.

The chain couples TRBV7-8 to TRBJ2-7; 14 nucleotides match TRBD2. From germline, CDR1 is SGHVS and CDR2 FQNEAQ. This CDR3 region has 16 residues. V was clipped by 5 bases and J by 5 bases; unmatched bases: 8. CDR3: CASSPGLAGVGDEQYF. The CDR3 DNA follows: TGTGCCAGCAGCCCGGGACTAGCGGGAGTCGGCGACGAGCAGTACTTC.

V and J are TRBV4-2 and TRBJ1-5, with 7 bases that match TRBD1. Germline V gives CDR1 LGHNA, CDR2 YNFKEQ. The CDR3 runs 14 residues. J gave up 7 bases and V 4 bases, and 7 bases lay outside the gene matches. CDR3 region: CASSPQGETQPQHF. The CDR3 bases are TGTGCCAGCAGCCCCCAGGGGGAGACGCAGCCCCAGCATTTT.

This sequence joins TRBV6-5 and TRBJ1-5, with D uncertain. Trimming left V 8 bases short and J 0 bases short, with 8 bases between. The CDR3 is made up of 13 amino acids. From germline, CDR1 is MNHEY and CDR2 SVGAGI. The CDR3 loop is CASEEYSNQPQHF. The CDR3 DNA sequence: TGTGCCAGCGAGGAGTATAGCAATCAGCCCCAGCATTTT.

This clone was seen more than once but under ten times. This chain connects TRBV11-2 to TRBJ1-4; unclear D gene. V dropped 4 bases and J dropped 7 bases, with 13 bases sitting between them. This CDR3 comprises 14 residues. From germline, CDR1 is SGHAT and CDR2 FQNNGV. The CDR3 nucleotides read TGTGCCAGCAGCTCCCTTCTACCAGGTGAAAAACTGTTTTTT. This codes for CASSSLLPGEKLFF.